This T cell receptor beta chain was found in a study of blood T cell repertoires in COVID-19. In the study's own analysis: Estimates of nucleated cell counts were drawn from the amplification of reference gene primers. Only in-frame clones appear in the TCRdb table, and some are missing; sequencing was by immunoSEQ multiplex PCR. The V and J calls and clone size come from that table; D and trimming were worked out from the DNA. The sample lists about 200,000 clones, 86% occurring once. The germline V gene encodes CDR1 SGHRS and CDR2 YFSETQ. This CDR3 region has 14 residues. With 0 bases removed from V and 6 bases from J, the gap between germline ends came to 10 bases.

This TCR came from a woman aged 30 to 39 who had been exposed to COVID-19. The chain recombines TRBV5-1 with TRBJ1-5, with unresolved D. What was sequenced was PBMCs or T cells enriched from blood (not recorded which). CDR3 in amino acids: CASSLGQSGQPQHF. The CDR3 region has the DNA TGCGCCAGCAGCTTGGGGCAGTCAGGTCAGCCCCAGCATTTT.